This TCR beta chain stems from a study of Tregs in tolerant kidney transplant recipients. Turning to the study itself: Recipients received nonmyeloablative bone marrow transplants from related graft donors, with transient mixed chimerism. Study observations and caveats: The small number of patients limits these findings pending further validation. The most relevant donor-specific Treg TCRbeta repertoire apparently came from expansion with activated donor B cells.

Thawed PBMCs were FACS-sorted into unstimulated CD4+CD25+CD127- regulatory T cells, CD4+CD25- non-regulatory cells, CD4 and CD8 cells. Libraries were prepared by immunoSEQ multiplex PCR; TCRdb keeps only in-frame clonotypes and omits some of them. The repertoire holds about 77,000 clones, roughly 98% seen once, with 0.56% in the top ten. For this clone: Its target is unknown.

CDR1 and CDR2 from the germline V gene are SGHTA and FQGTGA. Trimming took off 5 bases at V and 5 bases at J, with 4 bases between the two ends. CDR3 length: 11 residues. This clonotype was sampled from a human donor who received a combined kidney and bone marrow transplant. J is TRBJ2-1 and V is TRBV7-3, with D hard to call. Material: CD4+ T cells from blood, obtained before the transplant. The chain's CDR3 is CASSHDNEQFF. In DNA form, the CDR3 reads TGTGCCAGCAGCCATGACAATGAGCAGTTCTTC. The complete variable domain, with remaining parts taken from reference TRBV7-3 and TRBJ2-1, reads GAGVSQTPSNKVTEKGKYVELRCDPISGHTALYWYRQSLGQGPEFLIYFQGTGAADDSGLPNDRFFAVRPEGSVSTLKIQRTERGDSAVYLCASSHDNEQFFGPGTRLTVL.